This T cell receptor (beta chain) was documented in a study of T cell changes during pregnancy in multiple sclerosis. Germline loops: CDR1 LNHDA, CDR2 SQIVND (reference sequence). V gave up 1 base and J gave up 4 bases; unmatched junction bases: 2. This CDR3 comprises 15 residues. Libraries were prepared by immunoSEQ multiplex PCR; TCRdb keeps only in-frame clonotypes and omits some of them. Of some 60,000 clones in the sample, approximately 91% are singletons; the top ten hold about 0.76%. The rearrangement links TRBV19 to TRBJ1-5, with 9 bases aligning to TRBD1. The sample consisted of CD4+ T cells from peripheral blood mononuclear cells, taken in the first trimester of pregnancy. This clonotype was obtained from a female donor with multiple sclerosis, enrolled in a pregnancy study. Here the CDR3 DNA reads TGTGCCAGTAGTATAGGGACAGGGGAAAATCAGCCCCAGCATTTT. It codes for CASSIGTGENQPQHF.